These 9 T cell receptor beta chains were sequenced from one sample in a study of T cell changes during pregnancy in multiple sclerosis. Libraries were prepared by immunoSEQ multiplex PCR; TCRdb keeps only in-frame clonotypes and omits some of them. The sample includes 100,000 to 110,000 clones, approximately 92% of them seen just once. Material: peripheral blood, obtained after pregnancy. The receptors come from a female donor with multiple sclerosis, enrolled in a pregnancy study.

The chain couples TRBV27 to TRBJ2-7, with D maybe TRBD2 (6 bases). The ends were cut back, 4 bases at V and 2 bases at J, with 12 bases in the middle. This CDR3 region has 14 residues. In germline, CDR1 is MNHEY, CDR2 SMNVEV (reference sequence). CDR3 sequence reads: CASSSASVTYEQYF. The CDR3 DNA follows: TGTGCCAGCAGTTCCGCTAGCGTAACCTACGAGCAGTACTTC.

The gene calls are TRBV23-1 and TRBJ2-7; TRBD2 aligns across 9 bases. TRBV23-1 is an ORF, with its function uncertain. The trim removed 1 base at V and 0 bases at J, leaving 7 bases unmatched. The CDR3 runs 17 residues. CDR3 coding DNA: TGCGCCAGCAGTCAATTTGAGGGGACTAGCCGCTCCTACGAGCAGTACTTC. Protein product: CASSQFEGTSRSYEQYF.

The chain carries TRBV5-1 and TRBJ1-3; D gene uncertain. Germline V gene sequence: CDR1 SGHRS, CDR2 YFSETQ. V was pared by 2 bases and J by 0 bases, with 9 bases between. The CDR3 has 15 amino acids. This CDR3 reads CASSFSRGSGNTIYF. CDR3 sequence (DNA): TGCGCCAGCAGCTTCTCCCGCGGCTCTGGAAACACCATATATTTT.

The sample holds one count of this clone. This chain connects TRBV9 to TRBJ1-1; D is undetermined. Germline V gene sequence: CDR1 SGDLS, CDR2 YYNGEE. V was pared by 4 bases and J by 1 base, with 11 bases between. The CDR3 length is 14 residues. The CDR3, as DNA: TGTGCCAGCAGCACCCGGGTGGAGAACACTGAAGCTTTCTTT. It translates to CASSTRVENTEAFF.

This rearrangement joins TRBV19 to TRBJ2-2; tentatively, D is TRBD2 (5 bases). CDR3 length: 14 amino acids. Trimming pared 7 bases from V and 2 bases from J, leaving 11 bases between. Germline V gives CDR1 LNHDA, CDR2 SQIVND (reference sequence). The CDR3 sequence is CASKLRENTGELFF. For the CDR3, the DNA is TGTGCCAGTAAATTGAGGGAAAACACCGGGGAGCTGTTTTTT.

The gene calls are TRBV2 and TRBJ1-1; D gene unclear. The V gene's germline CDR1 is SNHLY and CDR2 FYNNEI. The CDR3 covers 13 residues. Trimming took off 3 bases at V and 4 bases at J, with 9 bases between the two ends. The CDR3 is CASSDRVFTEAFF. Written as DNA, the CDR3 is TGTGCCAGCAGTGATCGGGTATTCACTGAAGCTTTCTTT.

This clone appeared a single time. The CDR3 protein is CASSALAGSSYEQYF. The CDR3 DNA reads TGTGCCAGCTCCGCACTAGCGGGGTCTTCCTACGAGCAGTACTTC. The chain links TRBV6-1 to TRBJ2-7; 10 bases map to TRBD2. The length of the CDR3 is 15 residues. Germline loops: CDR1 MNHNS, CDR2 SASEGT. V lost 8 bases, J lost 1 base, and 8 bases stayed unmatched.

The CDR3 DNA reads TGTGCCATCAGTGAGTCGCAGGGGAGAACTGAAGCTTTCTTT. Its protein product is CAISESQGRTEAFF. This sequence joins TRBV10-3 and TRBJ1-1; a possible D gene is TRBD1 (6 bases). The CDR3 is 14 residues long. The V gene lost 0 bases and the J gene lost 5 bases, with 10 bases spanning the gap. CDR1 is ENHRY, CDR2 SYGVKD, per germline.

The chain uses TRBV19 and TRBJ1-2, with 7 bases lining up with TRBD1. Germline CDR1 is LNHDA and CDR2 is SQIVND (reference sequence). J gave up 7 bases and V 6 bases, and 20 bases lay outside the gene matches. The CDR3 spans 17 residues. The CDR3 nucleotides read TGTGCCAGTAGATCCGGGGACAGCGCTGGAGGTAGTAGTGGCTACACCTTC. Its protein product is CASRSGDSAGGSSGYTF.